A selection of T cell receptor beta chains follows, all from one sample in a study of blood T cell repertoires in COVID-19. Method: immunoSEQ multiplex PCR; TCRdb's copy keeps in-frame clones and lacks some. Altogether approximately 350,000 clones are present, 88% being singletons, with the ten largest covering 7% to 8%. Input material: peripheral blood. Every receptor here comes from a woman in her 70s with COVID-19, enrolled during active disease. Each CDR3 is given with its conserved first and last residue. Each record gives: D gene, V gene, J gene, CDR3 protein. D genes are given only for firm matches.

D: -; V: TRBV19; J: TRBJ1-1; CDR3: CASSRSEERTEAFF
D: TRBD2; V: TRBV13; J: TRBJ2-3; CDR3: CASSPYGGADTQYF
D: TRBD1; V: TRBV2; J: TRBJ1-6; CDR3: CASRQGPFGSPLHF
D: -; V: TRBV4-3; J: TRBJ2-3; CDR3: CASSQDLPPRSDTQYF
D: TRBD1; V: TRBV7-8; J: TRBJ1-5; CDR3: CASSPELDRGRIQPQHF
D: -; V: TRBV5-1; J: TRBJ1-2; CDR3: CASSPGRTVDYGYTF
D: TRBD1; V: TRBV3-1/TRBV3-2; J: TRBJ2-6; CDR3: CASSRPDRESGANVLTF
D: TRBD2; V: TRBV27; J: TRBJ2-7; CDR3: CASSPGLAGAYEQYF
D: TRBD1; V: TRBV11-2; J: TRBJ1-1; CDR3: CASSYYPGQGEAEAFF
D: -; V: TRBV19; J: TRBJ2-7; CDR3: CASTDGWMREQYF
D: TRBD1; V: TRBV6-5; J: TRBJ1-1; CDR3: CASNWGQSMNTEAFF
D: TRBD1; V: TRBV5-1; J: TRBJ2-7; CDR3: CASSVDRGEQYF
D: -; V: TRBV27; J: TRBJ2-3; CDR3: CASSLGGTDTQYF
D: TRBD2; V: TRBV7-2; J: TRBJ2-3; CDR3: CASSPPGRGDTDTQYF
D: TRBD2; V: TRBV27; J: TRBJ2-4; CDR3: CASSKPGLAGGGLIQYF
D: TRBD1; V: TRBV10-2; J: TRBJ2-1; CDR3: CASRDGQGGNEQFF
D: -; V: TRBV3-1/TRBV3-2; J: TRBJ2-1; CDR3: CASSQAPGLTYNEQFF
D: -; V: TRBV20-1; J: TRBJ1-1; CDR3: CSASRDTEAFF
D: -; V: TRBV5-6; J: TRBJ1-2; CDR3: CASSSGLIYGYTF
D: TRBD2; V: TRBV29-1; J: TRBJ2-3; CDR3: CSVVPPGGGTDTQYF
D: -; V: TRBV4-2; J: TRBJ1-4; CDR3: CASSQESGKNEKLFF
D: TRBD2; V: TRBV4-2; J: TRBJ2-7; CDR3: CASSRSPLAGVAYEQYF
D: -; V: TRBV28; J: TRBJ2-1; CDR3: CASSFVSGIYNEQFF
D: TRBD1; V: TRBV30; J: TRBJ1-1; CDR3: CAWSIGTGALTEAFF
D: -; V: TRBV30; J: TRBJ2-3; CDR3: CAWTVTDTQYF
D: -; V: TRBV7-2; J: TRBJ1-5; CDR3: CASSLPRPGGGF
D: -; V: TRBV7-2; J: TRBJ1-2; CDR3: CASSFGGLGGYTF
D: TRBD2; V: TRBV15; J: TRBJ2-3; CDR3: CATSRDRAGGFGTQYF
D: -; V: TRBV30; J: TRBJ2-7; CDR3: CAWSSRTGGTYEQYF
D: TRBD1; V: TRBV2; J: TRBJ2-5; CDR3: CASSGQGMAETQYF
D: -; V: TRBV6-5; J: TRBJ1-6; CDR3: CASRRQPNSPLHF
D: TRBD2; V: TRBV7-8; J: TRBJ2-1; CDR3: CASSLEGRGGLDEQFF
D: TRBD1; V: TRBV2; J: TRBJ1-1; CDR3: CASSPPPGQGPHRAFF
D: TRBD1; V: TRBV7-9; J: TRBJ2-7; CDR3: CASSPSWDSYEQYF
D: -; V: TRBV6-5; J: TRBJ2-7; CDR3: CASSYAGTFFYEQYF
D: -; V: TRBV5-1; J: TRBJ2-1; CDR3: CASSLGTPSYNEQFF
D: TRBD1; V: TRBV10-3; J: TRBJ1-1; CDR3: CAISDRTGGLTEAFF
D: -; V: TRBV2; J: TRBJ1-1; CDR3: CASSIAEENTEAFF
D: -; V: TRBV28; J: TRBJ1-2; CDR3: CASSAGNEGYTF
D: -; V: TRBV6-6; J: TRBJ1-3; CDR3: CASTTVAGNTIYF
D: -; V: TRBV19; J: TRBJ1-3; CDR3: CASRRQQYSGNTIYF
D: TRBD2; V: TRBV7-2; J: TRBJ2-3; CDR3: CASSQALTSGGDTQYF
D: -; V: TRBV5-1; J: TRBJ1-1; CDR3: CASSSLGGNTEAFF
D: TRBD1; V: TRBV19; J: TRBJ2-7; CDR3: CASSEGQGAREQYF
D: TRBD2; V: TRBV20-1; J: TRBJ2-1; CDR3: CSASYRGTPRPGTSNEQFF
D: -; V: TRBV14; J: TRBJ1-1; CDR3: CASSQVGGTEAFF
D: -; V: TRBV11-3; J: TRBJ1-1; CDR3: CASSLDGRQNTEAFF
D: -; V: TRBV19; J: TRBJ1-5; CDR3: CASSIVARAEDQPQHF
D: -; V: TRBV6-5; J: TRBJ1-2; CDR3: CASSYSRGGYTF
D: -; V: TRBV9; J: TRBJ2-3; CDR3: CASSVNWGEPDTQYF